This is a list of T cell receptor beta chains from one sample in a study of blood T cell repertoires in COVID-19. Assay: immunoSEQ multiplex PCR; the TCRdb copy retains only in-frame clones and omits some. The sample has about 62,000 clones, 86% seen once. The sample was peripheral blood. The receptor set was obtained from a woman aged 80 or over with acute or convalescent COVID-19. CDR3s include the opening cysteine and the closing phenylalanine or tryptophan. D genes are given only for firm matches. Clone size is stated in some rows and not others, as once, few, many or a class when expanded.

D	V	J	size	DNA	CDR3
NA	TRBV6-5	TRBJ1-4	NA	TGTGCCAGCAGCTCCCGTCACGGGGGTGAAAAACTGTTTTTT	CASSSRHGGEKLFF
TRBD1	TRBV29-1	TRBJ1-1	once	TGCAGCTCACGACAGGGGGACACTGAAGCTTTCTTT	CSSRQGDTEAFF
TRBD1	TRBV9	TRBJ1-2	NA	TGTGCCAGCAGCGTAACAGGGGGCCTATTTAACTATGGCTACACCTTC	CASSVTGGLFNYGYTF
TRBD2	TRBV14	TRBJ2-7	once	TGTGCCAGCAGCCGGGAGCTAGCGGGACTCTACGAGCAGTACTTC	CASSRELAGLYEQYF
TRBD2	TRBV5-6	TRBJ2-3	NA	TGTGCCAGCAGCTTGTCCCCTAGCGGTTCCACAGATACGCAGTATTTT	CASSLSPSGSTDTQYF
TRBD1	TRBV5-1	TRBJ1-2	NA	TGCGCCAGCCGCGGAGGACAGGGAAACTATGGCTACACCTTC	CASRGGQGNYGYTF
NA	TRBV7-9	TRBJ1-4	few	TGTGCCAGCAGCTTAGAAATCGGGTCCCTATATGAAAAACTGTTTTTT	CASSLEIGSLYEKLFF
NA	TRBV5-8	TRBJ1-6	NA	TGTGCCAGCAGCACCCGACAGGAGTTTAATTCACCCCTCCACTTT	CASSTRQEFNSPLHF
NA	TRBV11-2	TRBJ1-4	NA	TGTGCCAGCAGCTTGAGCCTGCTCCATGAAAAACTGTTTTTT	CASSLSLLHEKLFF
TRBD2	TRBV5-5	TRBJ2-2	once	TGTGCCAGCAGCTTCCTAGCGGCGAACACCGGGGAGCTGTTTTTT	CASSFLAANTGELFF
NA	TRBV28	TRBJ1-1	NA	TGTGCCAGCAGTGGGGGGGCAGGGGCTGACACTGAAGCTTTCTTT	CASSGGAGADTEAFF
TRBD1	TRBV7-9	TRBJ1-2	NA	TGTGCCAGCAGCCATATACCGGGACAGGGGGCCCCTAATGGCTACACCTTC	CASSHIPGQGAPNGYTF
TRBD1	TRBV6-1	TRBJ1-2	NA	TGTGCCAGCAGTGAATGGACAGGGGATGGCTACACCTTC	CASSEWTGDGYTF
NA	TRBV5-4	TRBJ2-5	NA	TGTGCCAGCAGCTTGGTGGGTAGCATGGAGACCCAGTACTTC	CASSLVGSMETQYF
NA	TRBV7-3	TRBJ2-5	NA	TGTGCCAGCAGCTTAATCGTCGGGGAGACCCAGTACTTC	CASSLIVGETQYF
TRBD1	TRBV25-1	TRBJ2-1	NA	TGTGCCAGCAGTGAAATAGGGGACAGGGGCTTGGGTGAGCAGTTCTTC	CASSEIGDRGLGEQFF
TRBD1	TRBV28	TRBJ2-5	NA	TGTGCCAGCAGTTTAATAGGGGGCCGAGAGACCCAGTACTTC	CASSLIGGRETQYF
TRBD2	TRBV11-3	TRBJ2-7	NA	TGTGCCAGCAGCCCTACCGGGGGGGGCTACGAGCAGTACTTC	CASSPTGGGYEQYF
NA	TRBV7-9	TRBJ1-1	NA	TGTGCCAGCAGCTTATCCACAGGGTCGACCACTGAAGCTTTCTTT	CASSLSTGSTTEAFF
NA	TRBV6-5	TRBJ1-1	NA	TGTGCCACCTGTATCGAGAGGGCGAACACTGAAGCTTTCTTT	CATCIERANTEAFF
TRBD1	TRBV28	TRBJ1-1	NA	TGTGCCAGCAGTCAACCAACCGGGACAGGGGGGATAGCTTTCTTT	CASSQPTGTGGIAFF
NA	TRBV2	TRBJ2-5	NA	TGTGCCAGCAGTGTGGACAGCGTCGAGACCCAGTACTTC	CASSVDSVETQYF
TRBD1	TRBV28	TRBJ1-5	NA	TGTGCCAGCAGTTTTAGTTACCGGGACAGGGTACTCTCCCAGCATTTT	CASSFSYRDRVLSQHF
NA	TRBV9	TRBJ1-5	NA	TGTGCCAGCATCCCACTCAGGTTCCCGAAACAGCCCCAGCATTTT	CASIPLRFPKQPQHF
NA	TRBV5-1	TRBJ1-5	once	TGCGCCAGCAGCCCAAATCCATTGAGTCCCAATCAGCCCCAGCATTTT	CASSPNPLSPNQPQHF
TRBD1	TRBV11-2	TRBJ1-6	NA	TGTGCCAGCAGCTCCGAGGGGACAGCTAATTCACCCCTCCACTTT	CASSSEGTANSPLHF
TRBD2	TRBV10-3	TRBJ2-7	NA	TGTGCCATCAGTCTAACCAATCCGGGACTAGCTAACTACGAGCAGTACTTC	CAISLTNPGLANYEQYF
TRBD2	TRBV27	TRBJ2-7	NA	TGTGCCAGCAGTTTATCGCCGAGCGGGGGGTCCTACGAGCAGTACTTC	CASSLSPSGGSYEQYF
NA	TRBV7-9	TRBJ1-2	once	TGTGCCAGCAGCTTAGCGGTGGGCAGGGCTGGCTACACCTTC	CASSLAVGRAGYTF
NA	TRBV5-1	TRBJ1-5	NA	TGCGCCAGCAGCTCCAGGGGAGGCAATCAGCCCCAGCATTTT	CASSSRGGNQPQHF
TRBD1	TRBV28	TRBJ2-7	NA	TGTGCCAGCAGTTTATCGGGACAGGGGGTATACGAGCAGTACTTC	CASSLSGQGVYEQYF
NA	TRBV19	TRBJ1-2	NA	TGTGCCTCCTCGATTGAGATCTATGGCTACACCTTC	CASSIEIYGYTF
TRBD1	TRBV18	TRBJ1-1	NA	TGTGCCAGCTCACTGATTAGGGGGCAGAACACTGAAGCTTTCTTT	CASSLIRGQNTEAFF
TRBD1	TRBV7-2	TRBJ1-3	NA	TGTGCCAGCAGCCTAGGACGACAGGGCTGGAGGTCTGGAAACACCATATATTTT	CASSLGRQGWRSGNTIYF
NA	TRBV16	TRBJ2-5	NA	TGTGCCAGCAGTTCTAGAGAGTACCAAGAGACCCAGTACTTC	CASSSREYQETQYF
NA	TRBV19	TRBJ1-6	once	TGTGCCAGTGGGCCAGGGCCTATCTATAATTCACCCCTCCACTTT	CASGPGPIYNSPLHF
NA	TRBV19	TRBJ1-5	NA	TGTGCCAGTAGTATGGGGGGGGCTCAGCCCCAGCATTTT	CASSMGGAQPQHF
NA	TRBV10-3	TRBJ2-1	NA	TGTGCCATCAGTGAGTCGGAGGGATATGAGCAGTTCTTC	CAISESEGYEQFF
NA	TRBV5-5	TRBJ1-2	NA	TGTGCCAGCAGCTTCGAACAGGGTGGGAATTCTAACTATGGCTACACCTTC	CASSFEQGGNSNYGYTF
TRBD1	TRBV28	TRBJ1-2	NA	TGTGCCAGCAGTCCCATACGGGACAGATATGGCTACACCTTC	CASSPIRDRYGYTF
TRBD1	TRBV5-1	TRBJ2-4	once	TGCGCCAGCAGCTTACGACAGGGGGCGAACATTCAGTACTTC	CASSLRQGANIQYF
NA	TRBV27	TRBJ1-4	NA	TGTGCCAGCAGTCACGGGAAAATGGATAATGAAAAACTGTTTTTT	CASSHGKMDNEKLFF
TRBD2	TRBV3-1/TRBV3-2	TRBJ2-5	NA	TGTGCCGCGGCCCCACCTGGGGCGGGGGTCTTACAGACCCAGTACTTC	CAAAPPGAGVLQTQYF
TRBD2	TRBV11-2	TRBJ2-1	NA	TGTGCCAGCAGCTTCCAAGCGGGATACTTCAATGAGCAGTTCTTC	CASSFQAGYFNEQFF
NA	TRBV28	TRBJ2-1	NA	TGTGCCAGCAGTTTTTCGGGATTTTACAATGAGCAGTTCTTC	CASSFSGFYNEQFF
TRBD1	TRBV7-3	TRBJ2-3	NA	TGTGCCAGCAGCCGGGACAGGGGGCCCACAGATACGCAGTATTTT	CASSRDRGPTDTQYF